The sequence of this T cell receptor (beta chain) was determined in a study of T-cell memory formation after mild COVID-19. For the study at large: The two donors had largely donor-specific TCR clusters.

Study-wide results and limits: CD4+ contracting clones were mainly CM and EM; CD8+ ones, EMRA.

Note on this clonotype: What it recognizes is unknown.

V lost 4 bases and J lost 5, with 15 bases in between. The CDR3 is made up of 15 amino acids. Germline CDR1 and CDR2: SGHKS and YYEKEE (reference sequence). Libraries for TCRalpha and TCRbeta carried sample barcodes and unique molecular identifiers via 5'RACE. TCRdb fed the 5' RACE reads into MiXCR, producing one record per CDR3 protein. The repertoire holds roughly 510,000 distinct CDR3 sequences, around 16% seen once, with 8.1% in the top ten. Source material: PBMCs or a T cell subset sorted from them (not recorded which). This sequence originates from an adult woman who had mild COVID-19 (a few samples of this study predate the infection). Cell type and time point are not known. The chain joins TRBV5-5 to TRBJ2-2; either TRBD1 or TRBD2 may supply D (6 bases each). The CDR3 DNA reads as TGTGCCAGCAGCCCAGCGGAGGGGGGTACCGGGGAGCTGTTTTTT. Amino acids: CASSPAEGGTGELFF.